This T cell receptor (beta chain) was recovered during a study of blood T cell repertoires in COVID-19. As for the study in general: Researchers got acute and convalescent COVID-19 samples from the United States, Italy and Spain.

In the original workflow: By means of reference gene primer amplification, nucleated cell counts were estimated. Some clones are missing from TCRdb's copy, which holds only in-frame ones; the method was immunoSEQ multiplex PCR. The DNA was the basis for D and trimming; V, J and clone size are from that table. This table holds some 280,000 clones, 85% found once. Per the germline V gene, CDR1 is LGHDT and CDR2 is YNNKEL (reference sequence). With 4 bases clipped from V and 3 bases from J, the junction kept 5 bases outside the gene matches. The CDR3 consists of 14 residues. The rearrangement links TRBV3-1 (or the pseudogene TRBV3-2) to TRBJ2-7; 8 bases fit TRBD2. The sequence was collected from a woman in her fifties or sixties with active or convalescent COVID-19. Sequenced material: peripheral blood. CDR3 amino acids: CASSPIAGNYEQYF. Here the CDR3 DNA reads TGTGCCAGCAGCCCAATAGCGGGGAACTACGAGCAGTACTTC.